A single sample is the source of the 2 T cell receptor beta chains below, sequenced in a study of cytomegalovirus exposure and HLA in healthy donors. The PCR employed 60 Vbeta primers together with 13 Jbeta primers. The repertoire was sequenced with immunoSEQ multiplex PCR; TCRdb's copy has only in-frame clones and lacks some. Of about 140,000 clones listed, roughly 70% are singletons. Sequenced: PBMCs. These TCRs come from a man younger than 45 in good health and CMV-seropositive.

The chain joins TRBV20-1 to TRBJ2-1, with D possibly matching TRBD2 (5 bases). The germline CDR1 and CDR2 sequences are DFQATT and SNEGSKA (reference sequence). Trimming left V 5 bases short and J 6 bases short, with 8 bases between. The CDR3 is 11 amino acids. DNA for the CDR3: TGCAGTGCTTATACTAGCAATGAGCAGTTCTTC. Its protein is CSAYTSNEQFF.

This clone was picked up a small number of times. The genes are TRBV4-1 and TRBJ2-5, with D tentatively TRBD1 (6 bases). The germline V and J ends were trimmed by 2 bases and 3 bases, with 16 bases remaining between them. The germline CDR1 and CDR2 sequences are MGHRA and YSYEKL. This CDR3 region has 16 residues. The CDR3, as DNA: TGCGCCAGCAGCCAACCAGACAGGTATGGAAAAGAGACCCAGTACTTC. Its translation: CASSQPDRYGKETQYF.